What follows describes a single T cell receptor (beta chain). This entry is derived from a study of beta chain features in type 1 diabetes. Every isolated RNA sample was fully reverse transcribed, so sequencing captured expressed TCRB transcripts. Clones were sequenced by immunoSEQ multiplex PCR, and TCRdb holds only the in-frame ones, with some missing. The profile shows fewer than 200,000 clones, about 8.1% of them singletons. Trimming at V came to 7 bases and at J to 0 bases, leaving 8 bases not matched to a gene. The CDR3 is 17 residues long. Germline CDR1 SGHAT, CDR2 FQNNGV. The TCR originated in a man aged 18 to 30 in good health. The chain has TRBV11-2 and TRBJ2-2, with 10 bases lining up with TRBD2. Sequenced input: central memory CD4+ T cells from blood. The CDR3 reads CASTMTSGRSNTGELFF. CDR3 sequence (DNA): TGTGCCAGCACCATGACTAGCGGGCGGTCGAACACCGGGGAGCTGTTTTTT. Complete variable domain (other parts from reference TRBV11-2 and TRBJ2-2): EAGVAQSPRYKIIEKRQSVAFWCNPISGHATLYWYQQILGQGPKLLIQFQNNGVVDDSQLPKDRFSAERLKGVDSTLKIQPAKLEDSAVYLCASTMTSGRSNTGELFFGEGSRLTVL.